This note documents a single T cell receptor (beta chain) sequence. Its antigen is unidentified. TCRdb called the reads again in MiXCR, with one record for every CDR3 protein. The data contain 560,000 or so distinct CDR3 sequences, approximately 16% of them singletons. This specimen belongs to a study of T cell repertoires in cytomegalovirus infection. Overall study context: Carrying CMV and the relevant HLA type showed in public TCR beta signatures.

V lost 5 bases to trimming and J lost 3 bases, with 12 bases between them. CDR3 length: 14 amino acids. Per germline, CDR1 SGHDN and CDR2 FVKESK. Study-wide results and limits: HLA-C-restricted CMV-specific TCR beta clonotypes prevailed in the ex vivo response. Accumulated public TCR beta family frequency recognized individuals carrying CMV together with the relevant HLA.

The TCR sequence derives from a human donor in good health (CMV status not recorded). Some clones in this sample may be carry-over from other donors' samples. J is TRBJ2-3 and V is TRBV14; no firm D call. Sequenced: CD8+ T cells from PBMCs. CDR3 in DNA: TGTGCCAGCAGCATAGGATTAGTGACAGATACGCAGTATTTT. Amino acid sequence: CASSIGLVTDTQYF.